The 4 T cell receptor beta chains below all came from one sample that was sequenced in a study of T cells in Graves' hyperthyroidism and ophthalmopathy. Amplified TCR beta CDR3 regions came from RNA transcripts. The TCR CDR3 was amplified in a first-round RT-PCR using the HTBI primer set. TCRdb re-derived calls from the multiplex PCR reads in MiXCR, one entry per CDR3 protein. Here the sample spans approximately 620,000 distinct CDR3 sequences, approximately 14% being singletons. The sequenced sample consisted of blood. The receptors were sampled from a woman aged 25 to 39 with Graves' hyperthyroidism that later progressed to Graves' ophthalmopathy.

This clonotype was detected ten times or more. The rearrangement links TRBV4-2 to TRBJ1-2; unclear D gene. Trimming cost V 0 bases and J 11 bases, with 10 bases left between them. This CDR3 is 12 amino acids long. Germline lookup yields CDR1 LGHNA and CDR2 YNFKEQ. As DNA, the CDR3 is TGTGCCAGCAGCCAAGATCTTCAATCTTACACCTTC. Amino acid sequence: CASSQDLQSYTF.

This clonotype was detected many times. The chain combines TRBV29-1 with TRBJ2-7, with D perhaps TRBD2 (5 bases). Per the germline V gene, CDR1 is SQVTM and CDR2 is ANQGSEA. The CDR3 loop spans 14 amino acids. The ends were cut back, 8 bases at V and 6 bases at J, with 23 bases in the middle. This CDR3 is CSIQPSVPAGEQYF. The CDR3 DNA follows: TGCAGCATTCAACCAAGTGTCCCGGCGGGCGAGCAGTACTTC.

At least ten counts were recorded for this clonotype. V gene TRBV7-3 combines with J gene TRBJ1-6, with D unclear. Germline CDR1 SGHTA, CDR2 FQGTGA. V was clipped by 5 bases and J by 9 bases, with 11 bases between them. CDR3 length: 13 amino acids. The CDR3 bases are TGTGCCAGCAGCGCCCTACAATTTTCACCCCTCCACTTT. Its translation: CASSALQFSPLHF.

This clonotype was recorded at least ten times. V and J are TRBV7-2 and TRBJ2-5, with 13 bases identical to TRBD2. V lost 5 bases and J lost 6; bases outside the gene matches: 9. Germline values: CDR1 SGHTA, CDR2 FQGNSA. The CDR3 consists of 16 residues. DNA for the CDR3: TGTGCCAGCAGCCCCGGACTAGCGGGAGATAGAAAGACCCAGTACTTC. It codes for CASSPGLAGDRKTQYF.